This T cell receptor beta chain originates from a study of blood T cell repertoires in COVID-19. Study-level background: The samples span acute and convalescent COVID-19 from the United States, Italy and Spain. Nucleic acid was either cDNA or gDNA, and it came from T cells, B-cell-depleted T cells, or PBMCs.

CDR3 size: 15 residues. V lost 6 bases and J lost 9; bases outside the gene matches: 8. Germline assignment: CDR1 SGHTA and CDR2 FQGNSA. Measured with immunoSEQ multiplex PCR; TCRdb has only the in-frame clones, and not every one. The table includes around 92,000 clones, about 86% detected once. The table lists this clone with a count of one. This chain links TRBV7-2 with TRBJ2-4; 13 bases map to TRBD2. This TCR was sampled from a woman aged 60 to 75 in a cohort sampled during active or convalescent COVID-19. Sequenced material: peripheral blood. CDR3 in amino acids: CASSPSGTSGAIQYF. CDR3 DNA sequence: TGTGCCAGCAGTCCAAGTGGGACTAGCGGGGCCATTCAGTACTTC. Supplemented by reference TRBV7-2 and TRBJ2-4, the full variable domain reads GAGVSQSPSNKVTEKGKDVELRCDPISGHTALYWYRQSLGQGLEFLIYFQGNSAPDKSGLPSDRFSAERTGGSVSTLTIQRTQQEDSAVYLCASSPSGTSGAIQYFGAGTRLSVL.